This T cell receptor (beta chain) was found in a study of cytomegalovirus exposure and HLA in healthy donors. The PCR employed 60 Vbeta primers together with 13 Jbeta primers. Profiling relied on immunoSEQ multiplex PCR, and the TCRdb table lists in-frame clones only, not all of them. The table has approximately 160,000 clones, roughly 70% seen once. Germline CDR1 and CDR2: SGHVS and FQNEAQ. V shed 1 base and J 2 bases; nucleotides not matched to a gene: 5. CDR3 length: 16 residues. For this clone: Its antigen remains unidentified.

Whole-study results and caveats: Later analysis associated a missense DCLRE1C variant with TCR beta V- and J-gene trimming. The analysis excluded some indistinguishable V segments, including TRBV6-2 and TRBV6-3. An assumption of roughly uniform sequencing depth across donors underlay the presence/absence analyses.

The source of this sequence is a woman aged 50 to 60 in good health and CMV-seropositive. J is TRBJ2-1 and V is TRBV7-8; 7 nucleotides match TRBD2. Sequenced input: PBMCs. The CDR3 DNA is TGTGCCAGCAGCTTAGAAGGGCTAGCGGCCTACAATGAGCAGTTCTTC. This gives the protein CASSLEGLAAYNEQFF.